This entry concerns a single T cell receptor beta chain. The assay was immunoSEQ multiplex PCR, and TCRdb's table has in-frame clones only and misses some. The sample has about 380,000 clones; roughly 94% are singletons. The sample comes from a study of shared T cell receptors in the human thymus. Germline CDR1 SGHTA, CDR2 FQGNSA. V was cut by 5 bases and J by 0 bases, with 13 bases left in between. CDR3 length equals 15 residues. The TCR comes from a human donor. Source material: thymocytes. The chain employs TRBV7-2 and TRBJ1-1; perhaps TRBD1 as D (5 bases). The CDR3 DNA follows: TGTGCCAGCAGCGCCAGACAGAGCATGAACACTGAAGCTTTCTTT. As protein: CASSARQSMNTEAFF.